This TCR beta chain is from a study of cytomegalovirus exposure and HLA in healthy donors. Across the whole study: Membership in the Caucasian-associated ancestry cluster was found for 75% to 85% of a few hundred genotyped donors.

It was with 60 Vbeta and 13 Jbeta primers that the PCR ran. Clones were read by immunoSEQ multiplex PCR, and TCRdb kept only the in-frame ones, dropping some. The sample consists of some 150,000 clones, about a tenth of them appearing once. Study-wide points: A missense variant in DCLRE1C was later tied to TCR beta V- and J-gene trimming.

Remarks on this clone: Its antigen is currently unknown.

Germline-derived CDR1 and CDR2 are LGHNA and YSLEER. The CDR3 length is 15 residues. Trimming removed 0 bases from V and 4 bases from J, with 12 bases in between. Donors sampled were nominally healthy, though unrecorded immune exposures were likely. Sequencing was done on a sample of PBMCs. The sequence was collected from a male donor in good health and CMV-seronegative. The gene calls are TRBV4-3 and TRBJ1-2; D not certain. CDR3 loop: CASSQDFGVPYGYTF. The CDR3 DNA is TGCGCCAGCAGCCAAGATTTCGGGGTTCCCTATGGCTACACCTTC.